This TCR beta chain was sequenced in a study of blood T cell repertoires in COVID-19. V lost 0 bases to trimming and J lost 11 bases, with 23 bases between them. Germline V gene lookup returns CDR1 LNHNV and CDR2 YYDKDF (reference sequence). The CDR3 loop spans 17 amino acids. Data came from immunoSEQ multiplex PCR; TCRdb stores just in-frame clones and leaves some out. In the table there are around 42,000 clones, roughly nine tenths of which are singletons. Sequencing was done on a sample of peripheral blood. The receptor comes from a man aged 25-40 years with active or convalescent COVID-19. V and J are TRBV15 and TRBJ1-5; no clear D. The CDR3 here is CATSRDLREGSHGSQHF. The CDR3 region has the DNA TGTGCCACCAGCAGAGACCTTAGGGAGGGCTCCCACGGGTCCCAGCATTTT.